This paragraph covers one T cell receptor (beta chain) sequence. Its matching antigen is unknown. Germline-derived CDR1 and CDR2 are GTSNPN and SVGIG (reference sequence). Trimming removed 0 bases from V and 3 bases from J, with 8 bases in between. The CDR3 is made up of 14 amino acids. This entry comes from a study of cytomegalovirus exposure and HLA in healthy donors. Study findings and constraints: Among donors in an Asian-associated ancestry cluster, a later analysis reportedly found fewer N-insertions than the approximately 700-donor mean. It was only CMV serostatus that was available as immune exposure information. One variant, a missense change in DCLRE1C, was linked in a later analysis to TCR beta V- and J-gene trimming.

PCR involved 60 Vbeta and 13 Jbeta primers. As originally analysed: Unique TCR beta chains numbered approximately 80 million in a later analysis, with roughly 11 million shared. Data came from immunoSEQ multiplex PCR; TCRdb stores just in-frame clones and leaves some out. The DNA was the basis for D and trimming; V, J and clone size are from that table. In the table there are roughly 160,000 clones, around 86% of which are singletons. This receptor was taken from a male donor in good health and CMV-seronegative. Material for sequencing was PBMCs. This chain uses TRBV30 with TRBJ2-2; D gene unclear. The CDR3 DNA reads TGTGCCTGGAGTGTAGCAACGTACACCGGGGAGCTGTTTTTT. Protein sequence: CAWSVATYTGELFF.